This T cell receptor beta chain is drawn from a study of cytomegalovirus exposure and HLA in healthy donors. This CDR3 is built from 15 residues. V lost 5 bases to trimming and J lost 4 bases, with 18 bases between them. Germline loops: CDR1 MNHEY, CDR2 SVGAGI. PCR employed 60 Vbeta and 13 Jbeta primers. The repertoire was sequenced with immunoSEQ multiplex PCR; TCRdb's copy has only in-frame clones and lacks some. This sample has 130,000 to 150,000 clones, with approximately 80% found just once. The rearrangement uses TRBV6-5 and TRBJ2-7, with a tentative D call TRBD2 (6 bases). The receptor was isolated from a male donor in good health and CMV-seronegative. Sequenced: PBMCs. CDR3 nucleotides: TGTGCCAGCAGTCAGACCGGGACTGGTGTTTACGAGCAGTACTTC. Its translation is CASSQTGTGVYEQYF.